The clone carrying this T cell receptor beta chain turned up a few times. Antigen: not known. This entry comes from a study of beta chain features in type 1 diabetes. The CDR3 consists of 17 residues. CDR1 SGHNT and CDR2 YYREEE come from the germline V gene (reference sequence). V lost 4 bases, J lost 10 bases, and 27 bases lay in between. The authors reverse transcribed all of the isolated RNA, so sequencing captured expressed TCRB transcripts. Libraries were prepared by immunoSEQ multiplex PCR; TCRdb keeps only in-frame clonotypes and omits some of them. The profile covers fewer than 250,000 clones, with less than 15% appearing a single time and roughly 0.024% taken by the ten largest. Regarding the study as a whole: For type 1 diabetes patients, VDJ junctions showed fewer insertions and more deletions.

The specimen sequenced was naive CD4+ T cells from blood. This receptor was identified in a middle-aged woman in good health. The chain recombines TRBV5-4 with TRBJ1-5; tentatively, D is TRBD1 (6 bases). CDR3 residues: CASSPRKTGPPGEPQHF. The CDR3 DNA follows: TGTGCCAGCAGCCCAAGGAAAACAGGGCCCCCAGGGGAACCCCAGCATTTT.